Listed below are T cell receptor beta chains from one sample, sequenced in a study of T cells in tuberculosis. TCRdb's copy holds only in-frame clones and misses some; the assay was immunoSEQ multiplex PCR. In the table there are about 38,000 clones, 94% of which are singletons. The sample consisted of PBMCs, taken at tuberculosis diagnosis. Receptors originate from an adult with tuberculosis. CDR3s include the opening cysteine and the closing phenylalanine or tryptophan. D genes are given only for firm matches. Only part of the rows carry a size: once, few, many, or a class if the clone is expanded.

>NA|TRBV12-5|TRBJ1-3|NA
TGTGCTAGTGGGCAGACTGCACGCTCTGGAAACACCATATATTTT
CASGQTARSGNTIYF
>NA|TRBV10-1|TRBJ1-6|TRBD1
TGCGCCAGCAGTAAGGACAGGGGTGCTTCACCCCTCCACTTT
CASSKDRGASPLHF
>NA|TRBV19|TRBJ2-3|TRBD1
TGTGCCAGTAGTCTCCCAGGGGGCAGGGATACGCAGTATTTT
CASSLPGGRDTQYF
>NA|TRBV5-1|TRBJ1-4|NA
TGCGCCAGCAGCTTACCAAATTCCTCCGGGTTGAATGAAAAACTGTTTTTT
CASSLPNSSGLNEKLFF
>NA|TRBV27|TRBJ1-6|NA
TGTGCCAGCAGTTTAGGGTCGCAGGCCAATAATTCACCCCTCCACTTT
CASSLGSQANNSPLHF
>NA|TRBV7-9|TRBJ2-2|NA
TGTGCCAGCAGCTTTGGCAGTAAAACCGGGGAGCTGTTTTTT
CASSFGSKTGELFF
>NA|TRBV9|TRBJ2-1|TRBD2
TGTGCCAGCAGCTTAGCGGGTAGCTCCTACAATGAGCAGTTCTTC
CASSLAGSSYNEQFF
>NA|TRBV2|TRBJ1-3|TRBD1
TGTGCCAGCAGCCACCGACAGGGCCTCCTCTCTGGAAACACCATATATTTT
CASSHRQGLLSGNTIYF
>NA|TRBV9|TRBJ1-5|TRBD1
TGTGCCAGCAGCGTAGGATTGGACAGGGCCGGCAATCAGCCCCAGCATTTT
CASSVGLDRAGNQPQHF
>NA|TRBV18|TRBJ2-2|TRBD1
TGTGCCAGCTCACCAAGGGAGAGTCAGGGGGCCGGGGAGCTGTTTTTT
CASSPRESQGAGELFF
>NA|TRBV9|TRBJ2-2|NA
TGTGCCAGCAGCCCCCCCCTCTGGAAAAGTAGTATAGCTGACACCGGGGAGCTGTTTTTT
CASSPPLWKSSIADTGELFF
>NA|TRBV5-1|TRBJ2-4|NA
TGCGCCAGCAGCTTGAGAACAAATCTAGCCAAAAACATTCAGTACTTC
CASSLRTNLAKNIQYF
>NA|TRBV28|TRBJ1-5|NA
TGTGCCAGCAGAGCTTTAAGTACGGGGAGCAATCAGCCCCAGCATTTT
CASRALSTGSNQPQHF
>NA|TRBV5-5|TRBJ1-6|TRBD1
TGTGCCAGCAGCTTGGCAGGGACAGCTCAACGGTATTCACCCCTCCACTTT
CASSLAGTAQRYSPLHF
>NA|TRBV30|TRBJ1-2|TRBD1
TGTGCCTGGAGCAGGGGGACAGGTGGTGATTATGGCTACACCTTC
CAWSRGTGGDYGYTF
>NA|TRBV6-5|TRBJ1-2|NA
TGTGCCAGCTGGGACAATGGCTATGGCTACACCTTC
CASWDNGYGYTF
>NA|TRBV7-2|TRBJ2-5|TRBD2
TGTGCCAGCTCCTCCTTGGGGACTAGCGGGGGCCGGGAGACCCAGTACTTC
CASSSLGTSGGRETQYF
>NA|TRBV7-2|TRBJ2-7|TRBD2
TGTGCCAGCAGCTCAGATAGCGGGGGGATCTACGAGCAGTACTTC
CASSSDSGGIYEQYF
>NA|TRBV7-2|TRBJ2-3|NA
TGTGCCAGCAGCTTAGTCCCGGCAGGGTGGAGCACAGATACGCAGTATTTT
CASSLVPAGWSTDTQYF
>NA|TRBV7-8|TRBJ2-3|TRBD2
TGTGCCAGCAGCTTTCTAGCGGCAATGGGGGCAGATACGCAGTATTTT
CASSFLAAMGADTQYF
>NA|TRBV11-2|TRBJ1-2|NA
TGTGCCAGCAGCTTAGGCGGCTATGGCTACACCTTC
CASSLGGYGYTF
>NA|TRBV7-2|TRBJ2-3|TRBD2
TGTGCCAGCAGCAATGGAGCGGGGGGGAAGGATACGCAGTATTTT
CASSNGAGGKDTQYF
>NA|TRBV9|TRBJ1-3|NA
TGTGCCAGCAGCGGTCAGTCCGGAAACACCATATATTTT
CASSGQSGNTIYF
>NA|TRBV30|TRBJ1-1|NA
TGTGCCTGGAGTCTATCTATTACCGTTAACACTGAAGCTTTCTTT
CAWSLSITVNTEAFF
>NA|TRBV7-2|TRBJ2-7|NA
TGTGCCAGCAGCGAAGTGTCCGGGACTCTATCCTACGAGCAGTACTTC
CASSEVSGTLSYEQYF
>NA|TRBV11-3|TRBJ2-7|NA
TGTGCCAGCAGCCCCGTCGCGGGATACGAGCAGTACTTC
CASSPVAGYEQYF
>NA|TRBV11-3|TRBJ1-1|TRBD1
TGTGCCAGCAGCTTACCCAGGACAGGGGGGGACACTGAAGCTTTCTTT
CASSLPRTGGDTEAFF
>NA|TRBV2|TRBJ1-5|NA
TGTGCCAGCAGAGAACGGGACACGAGCAATCAGCCCCAGCATTTT
CASRERDTSNQPQHF
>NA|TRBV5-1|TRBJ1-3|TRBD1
TGCGCCAGCAGCCCCGACAGGGGAACTGGAAACACCATATATTTT
CASSPDRGTGNTIYF
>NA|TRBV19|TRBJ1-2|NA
TGTGCCAGTACCCTGGCGGGGCTACTAGGTGGCTACACCTTC
CASTLAGLLGGYTF
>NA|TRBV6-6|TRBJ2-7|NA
TGTGCCAGCACACACGGGGGTAACGAGCAGTACTTC
CASTHGGNEQYF
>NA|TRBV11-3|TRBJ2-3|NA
TGTGCCAGCAGCTTACGTCGCGCTCCGGATACGCAGTATTTT
CASSLRRAPDTQYF
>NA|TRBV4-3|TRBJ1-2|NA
TGCGCCAGCAGCCAAGATCCAACAGGGCTTTTTGGCTACACCTTC
CASSQDPTGLFGYTF
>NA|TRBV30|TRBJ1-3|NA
TGTGCCTGGAGTCCAGGGACTGGAAACACCATATATTTT
CAWSPGTGNTIYF
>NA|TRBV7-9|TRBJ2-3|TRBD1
TGTGCCAGCAGCTTTCCGGGACAGGGAGTCCGGGGCACAGATACGCAGTATTTT
CASSFPGQGVRGTDTQYF
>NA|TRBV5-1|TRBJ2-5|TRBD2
TGCGCCAGCAGCTTTACGGGGGGAGGGGAGACCCAGTACTTC
CASSFTGGGETQYF
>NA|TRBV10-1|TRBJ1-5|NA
TGCGCCAGCAGTGTGAGGTTGGATCAGCCCCAGCATTTT
CASSVRLDQPQHF
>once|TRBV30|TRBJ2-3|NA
TGTGCCTGGAGTGGGCCCACAGATACGCAGTATTTT
CAWSGPTDTQYF
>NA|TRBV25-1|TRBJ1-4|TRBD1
TGTGCCAGCGGATTAGGGGGCCAGGGTAATGAAAAACTGTTTTTT
CASGLGGQGNEKLFF
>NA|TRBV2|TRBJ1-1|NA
TGTGCCAGCAGCGCGCGAGCGGGGAACACTGAAGCTTTCTTT
CASSARAGNTEAFF
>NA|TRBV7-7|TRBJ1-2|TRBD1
TGTGCCAGCAGCTTCCGCAGGACAGGGGCCCAGGGTTACTATGGCTACACCTTC
CASSFRRTGAQGYYGYTF
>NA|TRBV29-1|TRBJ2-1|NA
TGCAGCGTTTACGCCGAGTTCGATGAGCAGTTCTTC
CSVYAEFDEQFF
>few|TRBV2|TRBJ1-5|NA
TGTGCCAGCAGTAAGGATGGGGTGGGGGCTCGGCCCCAGCATTTT
CASSKDGVGARPQHF
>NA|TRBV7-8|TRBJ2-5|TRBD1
TGTGCCAGCACCGACCGGAGAACAGGGGCTCGGGAGACCCAGTACTTC
CASTDRRTGARETQYF
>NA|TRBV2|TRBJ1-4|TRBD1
TGTGCCAGCAGGGGCCGGGACAGGTATAATGAAAAACTGTTTTTT
CASRGRDRYNEKLFF